The rows below give T cell receptor beta chains drawn from one sample of a study of brain T cells in children with intractable seizures. TCRdb's copy holds only in-frame clones and misses some; the assay was immunoSEQ multiplex PCR. The sample contains 300,000 to 400,000 clones, over 90% of which appear only once. Sequencing was performed on peripheral blood, taken more than 4 months after surgery. These receptor sequences come from a boy in the first two years of life with tuberous sclerosis and intractable seizures. CDR3s include the opening cysteine and the closing phenylalanine or tryptophan. D genes are given only for firm matches. Size is omitted from some rows. Given values are once, few, many or a class for expanded clones.

j_gene | d_gene | v_gene | abundance | CDR3nt | CDR3aa
TRBJ2-1 | NA | TRBV24-1 | NA | TGTGCCACCAGTGATTTGCAGTCAGTAGCAGGTGAGCAGTTCTTC | CATSDLQSVAGEQFF
TRBJ1-1 | NA | TRBV7-9 | few | TGTGCCAGCAGCTTATCGGACGAAGCTTTCTTT | CASSLSDEAFF
TRBJ1-6 | TRBD1 | TRBV15 | once | TGTGCCACCAGCAGATCAGTGGACAGGGCTAATTCACCCCTCCACTTT | CATSRSVDRANSPLHF
TRBJ2-3 | NA | TRBV12-3/TRBV12-4 | NA | TGTGCCAGCAGTGCCACAGATACGCAGTATTTT | CASSATDTQYF
TRBJ1-1 | NA | TRBV7-2 | NA | TGTGCCAGCAGCTTGCTCGGGGGTGTTACTGAAGCTTTCTTT | CASSLLGGVTEAFF
TRBJ2-2 | TRBD1 | TRBV11-3 | once | TGTGCCAGCAGGGGACAGGGGGGCACCGGGGAGCTGTTTTTT | CASRGQGGTGELFF
TRBJ1-1 | NA | TRBV3-1/TRBV3-2 | NA | TGTGCCAGCAGCCTGGGAGGGACATTGTACACTGAAGCTTTCTTT | CASSLGGTLYTEAFF
TRBJ1-4 | NA | TRBV18 | once | TGTGCCAGCTCACTAAGGGAAAACGATGAAAAACTGTTTTTT | CASSLRENDEKLFF
TRBJ2-7 | NA | TRBV28 | NA | TGTGCCAGCAGTCCCCCCCGGGCCAAATCCGAGCAGTACTTC | CASSPPRAKSEQYF
TRBJ2-7 | TRBD2 | TRBV29-1 | NA | TGCAGCGTTGAAGGACTAGCGGGAGGGCCCTACGAGCAGTACTTC | CSVEGLAGGPYEQYF
TRBJ2-1 | TRBD2 | TRBV15 | NA | TGTGCCACCAGCAGAGATAAGGCGGGGGGGTTCAATGAGCAGTTCTTC | CATSRDKAGGFNEQFF
TRBJ2-1 | NA | TRBV19 | NA | TGTGCCAGCGGGAAGGGCGATGAGCAGTTCTTC | CASGKGDEQFF
TRBJ1-1 | NA | TRBV4-1 | NA | TGCGCCAGCAGCCAAGATCGAGCAGGAGACACTGAAGCTTTCTTT | CASSQDRAGDTEAFF
TRBJ2-1 | TRBD2 | TRBV13 | NA | TGTGCCAGCAGCTCCCCTGGCGGGGGGGCTAGGGAGGGGTTCTTC | CASSSPGGGAREGFF
TRBJ1-2 | NA | TRBV7-9 | NA | TGTGCCAGCAGCCCTATAGGGGTCACCTTC | CASSPIGVTF
TRBJ1-4 | NA | TRBV3-1/TRBV3-2 | once | TGTGCCAGCAGCCAATTCCCGGATCTAAGTGTCGCGTTT | CASSQFPDLSVAF
TRBJ2-1 | NA | TRBV3-1/TRBV3-2 | NA | TGTGCCAGCAGCCAAGAGCGCCGCTCCTACAATGAGCAGTTCTTC | CASSQERRSYNEQFF
TRBJ2-6 | NA | TRBV2 | once | TGTGCCAGCAGTGGGGACCGTCTAAGCGCCAACGTCCTGACTTTC | CASSGDRLSANVLTF
TRBJ1-3 | NA | TRBV9 | NA | TGTGCCAGCAGCGTAGATGTCGGGGGGCAAGTAAACACCATATATTTT | CASSVDVGGQVNTIYF
TRBJ1-1 | NA | TRBV11-3 | NA | TGTGCCAGCAGCCATCCCGACTTTCTCGAAGCTTTCTTT | CASSHPDFLEAFF
TRBJ2-7 | NA | TRBV14 | NA | TGTGCCAGCAGCCAAGACGAAGGGAGGGACACGTTGTACTACGAGCAGTACTTC | CASSQDEGRDTLYYEQYF
TRBJ2-7 | NA | TRBV11-3 | NA | TGTGCCAGCAGCCTAGGGAAGGCGTACGAGCAGTACTTC | CASSLGKAYEQYF
TRBJ2-7 | TRBD1 | TRBV2 | NA | TGTGCCAGCAGTGAAGCATACAGGGGCTCCTACGAGCAGTACTTC | CASSEAYRGSYEQYF
TRBJ1-6 | NA | TRBV6-5 | NA | TGTGCCAGCAGTTACTCGTTCAGGGTGGATTCACCCCTCCACTTT | CASSYSFRVDSPLHF
TRBJ1-3 | TRBD1 | TRBV5-4 | NA | TGTGCCAGCAGCTTGGGGACAGGGGGCCTCGGGGGAAACACCATATATTTT | CASSLGTGGLGGNTIYF
TRBJ2-1 | NA | TRBV27 | NA | TGTGCCAGCAGTTTATGGGCCACGGGTCTCAATGAGCAGTTCTTC | CASSLWATGLNEQFF
TRBJ2-3 | NA | TRBV6-5 | NA | TGTGCCAGCAGTTACTCGAATGGGGGCAGCACAGATACGCAGTATTTT | CASSYSNGGSTDTQYF
TRBJ2-1 | TRBD2 | TRBV6-1 | NA | TGTGCCAGCAGTGAGTATTTTCTAGCGGGAGTATATGAGCAGTTCTTC | CASSEYFLAGVYEQFF
TRBJ2-1 | NA | TRBV18 | NA | TGTGCCAGCTCACCCCAGGGTACCGACGAGCAGTTCTTC | CASSPQGTDEQFF
TRBJ1-1 | NA | TRBV7-9 | few | TGTGCCAGCAGCTTATCTGAAGCTTTCTTT | CASSLSEAFF
TRBJ2-7 | NA | TRBV5-1 | NA | TGCGCCAGCAGCAAATACTCCCAGGGCCCGTCGGAGTACTTC | CASSKYSQGPSEYF
TRBJ1-2 | NA | TRBV29-1 | NA | TGCAGCGTTGAAGGGTGGAACTATGGCTACACCTTC | CSVEGWNYGYTF
TRBJ2-7 | NA | TRBV20-1 | NA | TGCAGTGCTAGCCCACGACTAGGTCAGTACTTC | CSASPRLGQYF
TRBJ1-2 | NA | TRBV7-9 | NA | TGTGCCAGCAGCTCGGGTTCCTTAGTGAGTGGCTACACCTTC | CASSSGSLVSGYTF
TRBJ1-1 | NA | TRBV29-1 | NA | TGCAGCGTTCTTTCTACAGGGAAAACTGAAGCTTTCTTT | CSVLSTGKTEAFF
TRBJ1-5 | NA | TRBV30 | NA | TGTGCCTGGAGGCCCGACAGTTATCAGCCCCAGCATTTT | CAWRPDSYQPQHF
TRBJ2-5 | TRBD2 | TRBV11-2 | NA | TGTGCCAGCAGCTTAGGGCGATTAGCGGGAGGCGGGGAGACCCAGTACTTC | CASSLGRLAGGGETQYF
TRBJ2-7 | TRBD2 | TRBV6-2/TRBV6-3 | once | TGTGCCAGCAGTCCCGTTTGGGGGACTAGCGGGCGATACGAGCAGTACTTC | CASSPVWGTSGRYEQYF
TRBJ2-4 | NA | TRBV6-5 | NA | TGTGCCAGCAGTTACCGAGGGGTGACCATTCAGTACTTC | CASSYRGVTIQYF
TRBJ2-3 | TRBD2 | TRBV4-1 | NA | TGCGCCAGCAGCCTTAGCGGGGGGGCAACAGATACGCAGTATTTT | CASSLSGGATDTQYF
TRBJ1-6 | TRBD1 | TRBV27 | NA | TGTGCCAGCAGTTACGGGACAGGGGAATCACCCCTCCACTTT | CASSYGTGESPLHF
TRBJ2-1 | TRBD2 | TRBV9 | NA | TGTGCCAGCAGCGTCGGGACTAGCGGATATGAGCAGTTCTTC | CASSVGTSGYEQFF
TRBJ2-5 | TRBD1 | TRBV19 | NA | TGTGCCAGTAGTAGACAGGGAGAGACCCAGTACTTC | CASSRQGETQYF
TRBJ1-2 | NA | TRBV18 | NA | TGTGCCAGCTCACCCCGTGGGAGGGCCTCTAACTATGGCTACACCTTC | CASSPRGRASNYGYTF
TRBJ1-3 | NA | TRBV9 | few | TGTGCCAGCAGCGTAGTATTAGGAACCATATATTTT | CASSVVLGTIYF
TRBJ2-3 | TRBD2 | TRBV7-3 | NA | TGTGCCAGCAGCTTAGTGGGCGGGGGGGCCCCAGATACGCAGTATTTT | CASSLVGGGAPDTQYF
TRBJ2-7 | TRBD2 | TRBV4-2 | NA | TGTGCCAGCAGCCAAGAGGCAACTAGCGGGGCCTCCTACGAGCAGTACTTC | CASSQEATSGASYEQYF
TRBJ1-2 | TRBD1 | TRBV4-1 | NA | TGCGCCAGCAGCCACGTGACAGGGGGTAAGGGCTACACCTTC | CASSHVTGGKGYTF
TRBJ1-6 | NA | TRBV30 | once | TGTGCCTGGAGTCCTAAGAGTAATTCACCCCTCCACTTT | CAWSPKSNSPLHF
TRBJ2-1 | TRBD2 | TRBV7-9 | NA | TGTGCCAGCAGCTTAGCGCGGGGGAGTGAGCAGTTCTTC | CASSLARGSEQFF
TRBJ2-5 | NA | TRBV19 | NA | TGTGCCAGTGGGTCCCTTAAGGGGGGGCAAGAGACCCAGTACTTC | CASGSLKGGQETQYF
TRBJ1-2 | NA | TRBV10-3 | NA | TGTGCCATCACTCCGGATTACTATGGCTACACCTTC | CAITPDYYGYTF
TRBJ1-3 | NA | TRBV30 | NA | TGTGCCTGGAGTGCAGACAGTGGAAACACCATATATTTT | CAWSADSGNTIYF
TRBJ1-4 | NA | TRBV18 | NA | TGTGCCAGCTCACAAAACCTAGGGGCAGCGGGCAATGAAAAACTGTTTTTT | CASSQNLGAAGNEKLFF
TRBJ1-5 | NA | TRBV18 | once | TGTGCCAGCTCACCAACCAGCAATCAGCCCCAGCATTTT | CASSPTSNQPQHF
TRBJ2-5 | NA | TRBV6-5 | NA | TGTGCCAGCAGCAACTGGGCAGGGGAACAAGAGACCCAGTACTTC | CASSNWAGEQETQYF
TRBJ1-2 | TRBD1 | TRBV19 | NA | TGTGCCAGTAGTACAGGGGGAGGTGGCTACACCTTC | CASSTGGGGYTF
TRBJ2-1 | NA | TRBV5-1 | once | TGCGCCAGCAGCCTCGCACAGGGCTCCTACAATGAGCAGTTCTTC | CASSLAQGSYNEQFF
TRBJ1-2 | TRBD1 | TRBV24-1 | NA | TGTGCCACCAGTGACCCAAACAGGGGTCACGGCTACACCTTC | CATSDPNRGHGYTF
TRBJ2-7 | NA | TRBV20-1 | NA | TGCAGTGCTAAAAACTACGAGCAGTACTTC | CSAKNYEQYF